A selection of T cell receptor beta chains follows, all from one sample in a study of cytomegalovirus exposure and HLA in healthy donors. The table came from immunoSEQ multiplex PCR; TCRdb's copy has only in-frame clones and leaves some out. The table lists more than 40,000 clones. The source material was PBMCs. All receptors derive from a woman in her thirties or forties in good health and CMV-seronegative. Both conserved end residues are part of each CDR3. The D gene is left open where the match is weak. Expanded clones are given a class, and other clones once, few, many or no size at all.

d_gene | j_gene | abundance | v_gene | CDR3nt | CDR3aa
. | TRBJ2-7 | . | TRBV5-4 | TGTGCCAGCAGCTTGGATCCGGGAGTGGCCTACGAGCAGTACTTC | CASSLDPGVAYEQYF
TRBD1 | TRBJ1-1 | . | TRBV19 | TGTGCCACCTCGGGACAGGGGAACACTGAAGCTTTCTTT | CATSGQGNTEAFF
TRBD1 | TRBJ1-5 | . | TRBV19 | TGTGCCAGTAGTATCACGACAGGGGGCACTCAGCCCCAGCATTTT | CASSITTGGTQPQHF
. | TRBJ1-2 | . | TRBV18 | TGTGCCAGCTCACCGCCGGGGAACTATGGCTACACCTTC | CASSPPGNYGYTF
. | TRBJ2-6 | . | TRBV15 | TGTGCCACCAGCCCCCGAACAGGGGCCAACGTCCTGACTTTC | CATSPRTGANVLTF
. | TRBJ1-1 | . | TRBV5-1 | TGCGCCAGCAGCTTGGTTCAGGGTCCAGGGACTGAAGCTTTCTTT | CASSLVQGPGTEAFF
. | TRBJ1-1 | . | TRBV19 | TGTGCCAGTAGTATCGGTACAGGGATGTTGTACACTGAAGCTTTCTTT | CASSIGTGMLYTEAFF
TRBD1 | TRBJ2-3 | . | TRBV11-1 | TGTGCCAGCAGCCCCGGGGACAGGGTTTTGGCAGATACGCAGTATTTT | CASSPGDRVLADTQYF
TRBD2 | TRBJ2-1 | . | TRBV29-1 | TGCAGCGCTTGGACTAGCGGTCGCTCCTACAATGAGCAGTTCTTC | CSAWTSGRSYNEQFF
. | TRBJ2-7 | . | TRBV5-4 | TGTGCCAGCAGCTTCCGCTATAGCTACGAGCAGTACTTC | CASSFRYSYEQYF
TRBD2 | TRBJ2-5 | . | TRBV2 | TGTGCCAGCAGTGGGACTAGCGGGTCGCAAGAGACCCAGTACTTC | CASSGTSGSQETQYF
TRBD2 | TRBJ2-7 | . | TRBV6-5 | TGTGCCAGCAGCCTGGGCGGGAGCGCCTACGAGCAGTACTTC | CASSLGGSAYEQYF
TRBD2 | TRBJ2-1 | . | TRBV9 | TGTGCCAGCAGCGTACTTTCTACTAGCGGGGTCTACAATGAGCAGTTCTTC | CASSVLSTSGVYNEQFF
TRBD2 | TRBJ2-7 | . | TRBV19 | TGTGCCAGTAGTGGGGGACTAGCGGGAGCCTACGAGCAGTACTTC | CASSGGLAGAYEQYF
TRBD1 | TRBJ2-7 | . | TRBV6-5 | TGTGCCAGCAGCCTGGACAGGGACGAGCAGTACTTC | CASSLDRDEQYF
. | TRBJ1-4 | . | TRBV5-5 | TGTGCCAGCACCCCACAGGTCGCGTTTGAAAAACTGTTTTTT | CASTPQVAFEKLFF
. | TRBJ2-2 | . | TRBV5-4 | TGTGCCAGCTATCCTCAGGGTACGAACACCGGGGAGCTGTTTTTT | CASYPQGTNTGELFF
. | TRBJ1-1 | . | TRBV7-2 | TGTGCCAGCAGCCCGAGTCCCCAGAGACACCCGAACACTGAAGCTTTCTTT | CASSPSPQRHPNTEAFF
TRBD2 | TRBJ2-5 | . | TRBV4-1 | TGCGCCAGCAGCCCGATGCTAGCGGGAGACGGGCGGGAGACCCAGTACTTC | CASSPMLAGDGRETQYF
. | TRBJ2-3 | . | TRBV4-3 | TGCGCCAGCAGCAGAACACTAGCAGCTCGCACAGATACGCAGTATTTT | CASSRTLAARTDTQYF
TRBD1 | TRBJ1-5 | . | TRBV28 | TGTGCCAGCAGTTTGGGACAGGCCACGTATAGCAATCAGCCCCAGCATTTT | CASSLGQATYSNQPQHF
. | TRBJ1-5 | . | TRBV7-4 | TGTGCCAGCAATTTTGCGGCAGGGAATCAGCCCCAGCATTTT | CASNFAAGNQPQHF
TRBD2 | TRBJ2-1 | . | TRBV7-2 | TGTGCCAGCAGCACCGGGGGGAGCTCCGACAATGAGCAGTTCTTC | CASSTGGSSDNEQFF
. | TRBJ2-1 | . | TRBV28 | TGTGCCAGCAGTTTAAGAGGAGTATGGGACAATGAGCAGTTCTTC | CASSLRGVWDNEQFF
TRBD1 | TRBJ2-5 | . | TRBV7-2 | TGTGCCAGCAGCCGAGGCCTCCGGGACAGGGAGAAGACCCAGTACTTC | CASSRGLRDREKTQYF
TRBD1 | TRBJ2-1 | . | TRBV2 | TGTGCCAGCAGTGAAGGGACAGGGGCCGCGAGGTCTGGCAATGAGCAGTTCTTC | CASSEGTGAARSGNEQFF
. | TRBJ2-7 | . | TRBV5-1 | TGCGCCAGCAAGAGGGAGGCCGGTAGCTCCTACGAGCAGTACTTC | CASKREAGSSYEQYF
TRBD2 | TRBJ2-1 | . | TRBV30 | TGTGCCTGGAGCGGACTAGCGGACGTCATCAATGAGCAGTTCTTC | CAWSGLADVINEQFF
. | TRBJ1-2 | . | TRBV4-2 | TGTGCCAGCAGCCAAGTAGTGACCGGCGGGTACTATGGCTACACCTTC | CASSQVVTGGYYGYTF
. | TRBJ2-1 | . | TRBV7-9 | TGTGCCAGCAGCCCGAGGGGCGGGGCCGACAATGAGCAGTTCTTC | CASSPRGGADNEQFF
. | TRBJ1-5 | . | TRBV7-2 | TGTGCCAGCAGCTTAAAGGGCGGAGGAAATCAGCCCCAGCATTTT | CASSLKGGGNQPQHF
. | TRBJ2-5 | . | TRBV5-1 | TGCGCCAGCAGCGACCAGGACAGTCGAAGAGAGACCCAGTACTTC | CASSDQDSRRETQYF
TRBD2 | TRBJ2-7 | . | TRBV6-5 | TGTGCCAGCAGTTACTCCTCGCAGGGAGGGAACGAGCAGTACTTC | CASSYSSQGGNEQYF
. | TRBJ1-2 | . | TRBV6-5 | TGTGCCAGCAGTTACTCGAAAACTTACGACTATGGCTACACCTTC | CASSYSKTYDYGYTF
. | TRBJ2-7 | medium-sized | TRBV5-4 | TGTGCCAGCAGCGAAACTAGTTCTCTTCGCGAGCAGTACTTC | CASSETSSLREQYF
TRBD1 | TRBJ1-2 | . | TRBV18 | TGTGCCAGCTCACCAACCGGGACAGGGAACTTCTATGGCTACACCTTC | CASSPTGTGNFYGYTF
. | TRBJ2-7 | . | TRBV19 | TGTGCCAGTAGTATAAGGTGGGCGTACGAGCAGTACTTC | CASSIRWAYEQYF
TRBD2 | TRBJ2-1 | . | TRBV28 | TGTGCCAGCAGCCTCGATACCGGGACTAGCGGGAGAGATGAGCAGTTCTTC | CASSLDTGTSGRDEQFF
. | TRBJ2-7 | . | TRBV7-6 | TGTGCCAGCAGCGACAGACCTGGGGTGAGCGAGCAGTACTTC | CASSDRPGVSEQYF
. | TRBJ1-2 | . | TRBV7-2 | TGTGCCAGCAGCTTAGCTGCAGGGAACTATGGCTACACCTTC | CASSLAAGNYGYTF
. | TRBJ1-1 | . | TRBV29-1 | TGCAGCGTTGCCCATGGGCCCGCTGAAGCTTTCTTT | CSVAHGPAEAFF
. | TRBJ2-7 | . | TRBV19 | TGTGCCAGTAGTCTATCCCAGGGCTACGAGCAGTACTTC | CASSLSQGYEQYF
. | TRBJ2-7 | . | TRBV28 | TGTGCCAGCAGTCATAGCCTCAGCGCCTACGAGCAGTACTTC | CASSHSLSAYEQYF
TRBD2 | TRBJ2-3 | . | TRBV7-2 | TGTGCCAGCAGCCACGGGACTAGCGGAGCCACAGATACGCAGTATTTT | CASSHGTSGATDTQYF
TRBD1 | TRBJ1-1 | . | TRBV7-9 | TGTGCCAGCAGTCCTCTGGGACAGGGTGCTTTCTTT | CASSPLGQGAFF
. | TRBJ1-2 | . | TRBV25-1 | TGTGCCAGCAGTGAATGGGGGGGCGGCTACACCTTC | CASSEWGGGYTF